The clone carrying this T cell receptor (beta chain) appeared a few times. The antigen is not known. This record comes from a study of graft-versus-host responses after intestinal transplantation. On the study more broadly: Induction with anti-thymocyte globulin, then tacrolimus and steroids for three to four years, was given to all recipients.

Data came from immunoSEQ multiplex PCR; TCRdb stores just in-frame clones and leaves some out. The sample consists of roughly 51,000 clones, roughly 90% of them appearing once. Study results and caveats: Where graft-donor T cell macrochimerism was present, patients had high graft-versus-host to host-versus-graft clonal ratios in allografts.

This CDR3 is built from 13 residues. CDR1 and CDR2 (germline): MGHDK, SYGVNS. Trimming removed 3 bases at V and 2 bases at J, with 5 bases between. This rearrangement joins TRBV25-1 to TRBJ1-5; perhaps TRBD1 as D (5 bases). This clonotype was obtained from a human donor who was the organ donor for an intestinal transplant. The source was unstimulated CD4+ T cells sorted from spleen or lymph node cells, collected before transplant. CDR3 DNA sequence: TGTGCCAGCAGTGACAGGGGCAATCAGCCCCAGCATTTT. Translated: CASSDRGNQPQHF. Together with reference TRBV25-1 and TRBJ1-5, the CDR3 gives the full variable domain: EADIYQTPRYLVIGTGKKITLECSQTMGHDKMYWYQQDPGMELHLIHYSYGVNSTEKGDLSSESTVSRIRTEHFPLTLESARPSHTSQYLCASSDRGNQPQHFGDGTRLSIL.